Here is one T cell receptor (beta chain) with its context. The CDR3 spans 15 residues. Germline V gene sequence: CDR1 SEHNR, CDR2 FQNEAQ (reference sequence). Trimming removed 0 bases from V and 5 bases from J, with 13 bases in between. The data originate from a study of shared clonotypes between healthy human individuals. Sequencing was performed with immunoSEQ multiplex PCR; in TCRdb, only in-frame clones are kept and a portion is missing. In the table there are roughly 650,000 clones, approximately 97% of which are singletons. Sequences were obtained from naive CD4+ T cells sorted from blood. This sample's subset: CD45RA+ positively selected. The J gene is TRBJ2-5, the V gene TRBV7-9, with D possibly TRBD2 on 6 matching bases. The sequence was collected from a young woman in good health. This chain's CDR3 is CASSLARGGKETQYF. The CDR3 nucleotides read TGTGCCAGCAGCTTAGCGCGGGGCGGTAAGGAGACCCAGTACTTC.